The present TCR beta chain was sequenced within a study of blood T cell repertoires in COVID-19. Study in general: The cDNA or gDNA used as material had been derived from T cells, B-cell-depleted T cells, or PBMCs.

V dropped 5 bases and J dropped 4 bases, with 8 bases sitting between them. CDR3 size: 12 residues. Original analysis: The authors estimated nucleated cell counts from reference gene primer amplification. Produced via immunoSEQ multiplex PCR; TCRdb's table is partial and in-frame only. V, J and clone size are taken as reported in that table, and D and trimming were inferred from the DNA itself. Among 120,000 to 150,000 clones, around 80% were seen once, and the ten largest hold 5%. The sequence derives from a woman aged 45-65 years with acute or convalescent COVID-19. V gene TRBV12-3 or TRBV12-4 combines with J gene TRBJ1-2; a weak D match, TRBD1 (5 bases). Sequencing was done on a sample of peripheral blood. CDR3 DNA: TGTGCCAGCAGTGTCAGGGTCTATGGCTACACCTTC. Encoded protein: CASSVRVYGYTF.